These T cell receptor beta chains were read from a single sample in a study of T-cell reconstitution after alpha-beta-depleted transplantation in children. TCRdb reprocessed the PCR reads via MiXCR and lists one record per CDR3 protein. Counted here are 490,000 or so distinct CDR3 sequences, around 13% occurring once; the ten biggest clones make up about 5.4%. Specimen: PBMCs from the stem cell graft donor, collected from the stem cell graft. These receptors originate from a human donor who donated a stem cell graft to a child with combined immunodeficiency. The CDR3 runs from the conserved cysteine through the conserved F or W. The D gene is left open where the match is weak. Rows give clone size only sometimes, using once, few, many, or a class for an expanded clone.

TRBV19	-	-	TRBJ1-4	TGTGCCAGTAGTGTCCGGGACGGTTATAATGAAAAACTGTTTTTT	CASSVRDGYNEKLFF
TRBV30	-	few	TRBJ2-1	TGTGCCTGGAGTGCCCCCGGGAGTTACAATGAGCAGTTCTTC	CAWSAPGSYNEQFF
TRBV11-1	-	few	TRBJ2-6	TGTGCCAGCAGCTTATTGGGCAAAACTGACTCTGGGGCCAACGTCCTGACTTTC	CASSLLGKTDSGANVLTF
TRBV5-1	TRBD1	many	TRBJ1-2	TGCGCCAGCCGGCAAGAGGGGGCGGTTGGCTACACCTTC	CASRQEGAVGYTF
TRBV6-5	TRBD2	few	TRBJ2-7	TGTGCCAGCAGTCCAAGGGGAAGACTAGCGGGAGTGTACGAGCAGTACTTC	CASSPRGRLAGVYEQYF
TRBV29-1	-	few	TRBJ2-2	TGCAGCGTCACAACCGACAGGTCTTCAAACGCAGCCGGGGAGCTGTTTTTT	CSVTTDRSSNAAGELFF
TRBV14	-	few	TRBJ1-1	TGTGCCAGCAGCCATGAAGAGTGGGGGTTGGACACTGAAGCTTTCTTT	CASSHEEWGLDTEAFF
TRBV7-9	TRBD1	-	TRBJ2-1	TGTGCCAGCAGCACATACAGGGGGCAGTCCTACAATGAGCAGTTCTTC	CASSTYRGQSYNEQFF
TRBV3-1	TRBD2	-	TRBJ2-1	TGTGCCAGCAGCACCCGGAGTAGCGGGATAAGTTACAATGAGCAGTTCTTC	CASSTRSSGISYNEQFF
TRBV4-3	TRBD1	few	TRBJ2-7	TGCGCCAGCAGCCAACTCCGCCGGGACAGGGGAGGCTACGAGCAGTACTTC	CASSQLRRDRGGYEQYF
TRBV25-1	TRBD1	-	TRBJ1-2	TGTGCCAGCAGGGGACCCGGGACAGGGGCTGGCTACACCTTC	CASRGPGTGAGYTF
TRBV6-5	-	-	TRBJ1-4	TGTGCCAGCAGTTATTCGGGGGTGACTAATGAAAAACTGTTTTTT	CASSYSGVTNEKLFF
TRBV18	-	many	TRBJ2-7	TGTGCCAGCTCGTCCGCGTACTTC	CASSSAYF
TRBV10-2	TRBD2	few	TRBJ2-3	TGCGCCAGCAGGGGAGGACTAGCGGGAGGGATAGATACGCAGTATTTT	CASRGGLAGGIDTQYF
TRBV24-1	TRBD2	many	TRBJ2-1	TGTGCCACCAGTGATTTAACTAGCGGGGGGGCCTTTGGCTCCTACAATGAGCAGTTCTTC	CATSDLTSGGAFGSYNEQFF
TRBV15	-	few	TRBJ2-1	TGTGCCACCGCTAGTAGCTCCTACAATGAGCAGTTCTTC	CATASSSYNEQFF
TRBV13	TRBD1	few	TRBJ2-7	TGTGCCAGCAGCCCACCGGGACAGGGGTTCTACGAGCAGTACTTC	CASSPPGQGFYEQYF
TRBV27	TRBD2	few	TRBJ2-3	TGTGCCAGCAGTTCCCGGGGACTAGCGTGGAGCACAGATACGCAGTATTTT	CASSSRGLAWSTDTQYF
TRBV4-3	TRBD2	many	TRBJ2-4	TGCGCCAGCAGCCAAGAACTAGCGGGAGCCAAAAACATTCAGTACTTC	CASSQELAGAKNIQYF
TRBV7-9	TRBD1	few	TRBJ2-5	TGTGCCAGCAGCCCCCGGACAGGGAGATATGAGACCCAGTACTTC	CASSPRTGRYETQYF
TRBV4-3	-	-	TRBJ2-7	TGCGCCAGCAGCCACCAAGGGGCTAGCCCGTACGAGCAGTACTTC	CASSHQGASPYEQYF
TRBV29-1	-	-	TRBJ1-1	TGCAGCGCCAACGGGGTCCGCCAGGGGCCGAACACTGAAGCTTTCTTT	CSANGVRQGPNTEAFF
TRBV27	-	-	TRBJ2-3	TGTGCCAGCACCTTATACGGGGTAGGCACAGATACGCAGTATTTT	CASTLYGVGTDTQYF
TRBV20-1	TRBD2	few	TRBJ2-7	TGCAGTGCTGATAGCGGGAGCTTATACGAGCAGTACTTC	CSADSGSLYEQYF
TRBV6-1	-	few	TRBJ2-7	TGTGCCAGCAGTGAAATTAGAAGGGACTTTTCCTACGAGCAGTACTTC	CASSEIRRDFSYEQYF
TRBV7-2	-	few	TRBJ2-2	TGTGCCAGCAGCTTAGGCTACTCTGGGGAGCTGTTTTTT	CASSLGYSGELFF